The clone carrying this T cell receptor beta chain was counted between two and nine times. What it binds is not known. This entry comes from a study of T cells in Graves' hyperthyroidism and ophthalmopathy. Exclusion of patients followed from uncontrolled infection, other autoimmune disease, pregnancy or lactation. Trimming removed 1 base from V and 11 bases from J; junction bases left unmatched: 13. The CDR3 is 15 residues long. What was amplified from RNA transcripts were TCR beta CDR3 regions. The HTBI primer set drove a first-round RT-PCR of the TCR CDR3. Each CDR3 protein gets one entry after TCRdb re-called the multiplex PCR reads with MiXCR. Seen here are about 550,000 distinct CDR3 sequences, around 20% observed once, and the top ten hold 26%. Broader study findings: A model built on 13 V-J features separated ophthalmopathy from stable hyperthyroidism.

This sequence joins TRBV12-3 or TRBV12-4 and TRBJ1-2; 7 bases match TRBD1. What was sequenced was blood. This receptor was taken from a man younger than 35 with Graves' hyperthyroidism. In DNA, the CDR3 is TGTGCCAGCAGTTTAGGAGGGATAGGGGGCGAAGGTTACACCTTC. Amino acids: CASSLGGIGGEGYTF.